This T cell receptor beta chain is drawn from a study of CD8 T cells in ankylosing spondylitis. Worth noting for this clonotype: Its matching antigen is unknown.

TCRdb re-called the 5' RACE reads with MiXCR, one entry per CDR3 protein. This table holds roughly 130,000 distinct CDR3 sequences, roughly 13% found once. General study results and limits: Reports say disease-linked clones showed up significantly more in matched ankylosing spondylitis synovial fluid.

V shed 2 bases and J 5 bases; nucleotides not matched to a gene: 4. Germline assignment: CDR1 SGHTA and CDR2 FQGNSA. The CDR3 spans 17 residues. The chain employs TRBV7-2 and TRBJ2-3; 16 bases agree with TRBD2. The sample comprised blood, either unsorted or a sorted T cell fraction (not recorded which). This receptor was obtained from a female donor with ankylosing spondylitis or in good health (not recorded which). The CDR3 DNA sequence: TGTGCCAGCAGCTTATGGGGACTAGCGGGGGGGCAAGATACGCAGTATTTT. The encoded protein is CASSLWGLAGGQDTQYF.